This record concerns one T cell receptor beta chain sequence. The ends were cut back, 8 bases at V and 5 bases at J, with 20 bases in the middle. CDR1 is MDHEN and CDR2 is SYDVKM in the germline V gene. This CDR3 contains 15 residues. These data belong to a study of blood T cell repertoires in COVID-19. About the study: Both acute and convalescent COVID-19 samples were obtained from the United States, Italy and Spain.

The assay was immunoSEQ multiplex PCR, and TCRdb's table has in-frame clones only and misses some. The sample yields 150,000 to 200,000 clones, around four fifths seen once. This sequence originates from a woman older than 75 with acute or convalescent COVID-19. The gene calls are TRBV28 and TRBJ2-3; a possible D gene is TRBD1 (6 bases). The sample consisted of peripheral blood. The CDR3: CASPPRRGHIDTQYF. The CDR3 region has the DNA TGTGCCAGCCCCCCACGCAGGGGCCATATAGATACGCAGTATTTT.